This T cell receptor beta chain derives from a study of CD8 T cells in ankylosing spondylitis. General study findings and limits: For ankylosing spondylitis blood, a TCR beta motif of about 8 highly homologous variants appeared characteristic.

MiXCR, applied by TCRdb to the 5' RACE reads, yields one record per CDR3 protein. The sample holds 500,000 to 650,000 distinct CDR3 sequences, approximately 5% seen once. This clonotype was seen repeatedly, ten times or more. Its antigen is as yet unknown. Between the trimmed V and J ends, which lost 0 bases and 3 bases, there was a span of 19 bases. Germline CDR1 LGHNA, CDR2 YSLEER. The CDR3 sequence is 18 residues long. Sequencing was done on a sample of blood, either unsorted or a sorted T cell fraction (not recorded which). This rearrangement joins TRBV4-3 to TRBJ2-3; D is unresolved. This receptor was taken from a male donor with ankylosing spondylitis. In nucleotides, the CDR3 is TGCGCCAGCAGCCAAGATCTGGTAACCAAGATGGGGACAGATACGCAGTATTTT. This gives the protein CASSQDLVTKMGTDTQYF.